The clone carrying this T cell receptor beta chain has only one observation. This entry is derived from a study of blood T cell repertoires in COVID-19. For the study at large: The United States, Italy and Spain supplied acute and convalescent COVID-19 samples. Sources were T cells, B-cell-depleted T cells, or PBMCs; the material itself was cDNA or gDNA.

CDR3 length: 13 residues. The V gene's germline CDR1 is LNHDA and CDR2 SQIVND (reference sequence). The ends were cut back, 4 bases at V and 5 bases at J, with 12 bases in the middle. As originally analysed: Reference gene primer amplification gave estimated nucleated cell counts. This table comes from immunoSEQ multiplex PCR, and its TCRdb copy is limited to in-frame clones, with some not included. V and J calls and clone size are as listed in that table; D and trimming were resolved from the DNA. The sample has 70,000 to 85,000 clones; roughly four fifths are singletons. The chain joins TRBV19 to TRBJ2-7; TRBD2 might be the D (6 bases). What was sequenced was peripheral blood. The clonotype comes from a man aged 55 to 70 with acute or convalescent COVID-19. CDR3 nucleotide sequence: TGTGCCAGTAGTACTCGGGGGAAACACGAGCAGTACTTC. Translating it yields CASSTRGKHEQYF.